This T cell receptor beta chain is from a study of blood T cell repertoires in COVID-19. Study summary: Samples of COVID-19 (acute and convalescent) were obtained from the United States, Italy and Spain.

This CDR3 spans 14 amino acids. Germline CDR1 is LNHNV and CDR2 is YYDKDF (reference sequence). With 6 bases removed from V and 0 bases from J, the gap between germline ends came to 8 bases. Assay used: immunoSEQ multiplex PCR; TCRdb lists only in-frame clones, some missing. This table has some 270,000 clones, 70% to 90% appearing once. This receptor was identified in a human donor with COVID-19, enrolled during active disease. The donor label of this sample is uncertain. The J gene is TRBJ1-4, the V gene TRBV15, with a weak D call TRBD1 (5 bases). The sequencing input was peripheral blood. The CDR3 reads CATSWGATNEKLFF. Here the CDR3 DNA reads TGTGCCACCAGTTGGGGGGCAACTAATGAAAAACTGTTTTTT.